The rows below give T cell receptor beta chains drawn from one sample of a study of blood T cell repertoires in COVID-19. Only in-frame clones appear in the TCRdb table, and some are missing; sequencing was by immunoSEQ multiplex PCR. The sample records 60,000 to 70,000 clones, 75% to 95% being singletons. The sample taken for sequencing was peripheral blood. These receptors were obtained from a human donor with active COVID-19. The donor label of this sample is uncertain. The CDR3 runs from the conserved cysteine through the conserved F or W. D genes are given only for firm matches. Not every row has a clone size; where given, it reads once, few, many or a size class.

NA,TRBJ2-7,NA,TRBV20-1,CSARAPQEQYF,TGCAGTGCTAGGGCCCCTCAGGAGCAGTACTTC
TRBD2,TRBJ2-3,NA,TRBV27,CASSRLAGAGDTQYF,TGTGCCAGCAGTCGACTAGCGGGAGCTGGGGATACGCAGTATTTT
NA,TRBJ2-1,NA,TRBV10-1,CASSVGQNYNEQFF,TGCGCCAGCAGTGTGGGGCAGAACTACAATGAGCAGTTCTTC
NA,TRBJ2-5,NA,TRBV3-1/TRBV3-2,CASSQADQEQETQYF,TGTGCCAGCAGCCAAGCCGACCAGGAACAAGAGACCCAGTACTTC
TRBD1,TRBJ1-1,once,TRBV3-1/TRBV3-2,CASSLQGGTEAFF,TGTGCCAGCAGCCTTCAGGGGGGTACTGAAGCTTTCTTT
TRBD2,TRBJ2-7,NA,TRBV4-3,CASSQDLGGGAEEQYF,TGCGCCAGCAGCCAAGATCTCGGCGGGGGGGCGGAGGAGCAGTACTTC
NA,TRBJ2-3,NA,TRBV7-9,CASSLRGSTDTQYF,TGTGCCAGCAGCCTAAGGGGGTCCACAGATACGCAGTATTTT
TRBD2,TRBJ2-4,NA,TRBV19,CASSLTSGSFRNIQYF,TGTGCCAGTAGCCTAACTAGCGGGAGTTTTCGAAACATTCAGTACTTC
TRBD2,TRBJ2-3,NA,TRBV6-5,CASSSGLASDTQYF,TGTGCCAGCAGTTCGGGACTAGCTTCAGATACGCAGTATTTT
NA,TRBJ1-1,NA,TRBV5-1,CASSLTVNTEAFF,TGCGCCAGCAGCTTGACGGTGAACACTGAAGCTTTCTTT
NA,TRBJ2-1,NA,TRBV5-8,CASSLAAIGEQFF,TGTGCCAGCAGCTTGGCAGCGATCGGTGAGCAGTTCTTC
NA,TRBJ2-5,once,TRBV19,CASSIRDIETQYF,TGTGCCAGTAGTATCCGGGACATAGAGACCCAGTACTTC
NA,TRBJ2-1,NA,TRBV5-4,CASSSGYNEQFF,TGTGCCAGCAGCTCAGGATACAATGAGCAGTTCTTC
NA,TRBJ2-1,NA,TRBV11-3,CASSLAGTLGVGEQFF,TGTGCCAGCAGCTTGGCGGGGACCCTAGGGGTTGGTGAGCAGTTCTTC
NA,TRBJ2-1,NA,TRBV5-8,CASLGDWNYNEQFF,TGTGCCAGCTTAGGGGACTGGAATTACAATGAGCAGTTCTTC
TRBD1,TRBJ1-2,NA,TRBV13,CASSGQGAPGYTF,TGTGCCAGCAGCGGACAGGGGGCGCCTGGCTACACCTTC
TRBD1,TRBJ2-2,NA,TRBV18,CASSPPNRGAPGELFF,TGTGCCAGCTCACCACCGAACAGGGGGGCGCCCGGGGAGCTGTTTTTT
TRBD1,TRBJ2-2,NA,TRBV25-1,CASSEWAGGTGELFF,TGTGCCAGCAGTGAATGGGCAGGGGGAACCGGGGAGCTGTTTTTT
NA,TRBJ2-7,NA,TRBV28,CASSWGGMGSYEQYF,TGTGCCAGCAGTTGGGGAGGAATGGGCTCCTACGAGCAGTACTTC
NA,TRBJ1-2,few,TRBV28,CASTYLTGLEGYTF,TGTGCCAGCACCTATCTCACAGGGTTAGAGGGCTACACCTTC
TRBD1,TRBJ2-7,NA,TRBV28,CASSLGQGYEQYF,TGTGCCAGCAGTCTCGGACAGGGCTACGAGCAGTACTTC
NA,TRBJ2-7,NA,TRBV27,CASRRGRSYEQYF,TGTGCCAGCAGGAGAGGGCGGTCCTACGAGCAGTACTTC
TRBD1,TRBJ1-3,NA,TRBV28,CASSLFPSRTGFGNTIYF,TGTGCCAGCAGTTTATTCCCGTCAAGGACAGGCTTTGGAAACACCATATATTTT
TRBD2,TRBJ2-3,NA,TRBV18,CASSPPSGMFTDTQYF,TGTGCCAGCTCACCCCCTAGCGGGATGTTCACAGATACGCAGTATTTT
NA,TRBJ2-5,NA,TRBV19,CASSIDTGNGETQYF,TGTGCCAGTAGTATAGATACAGGGAATGGAGAGACCCAGTACTTC
NA,TRBJ1-5,NA,TRBV5-1,CASSLGEGSNQPQHF,TGCGCCAGCAGCTTGGGGGAGGGGAGCAATCAGCCCCAGCATTTT
NA,TRBJ2-3,NA,TRBV3-1/TRBV3-2,CASSQDLGHTQYF,TGTGCCAGCAGCCAAGATCTGGGGCATACGCAGTATTTT
TRBD1,TRBJ1-5,NA,TRBV19,CASMGQGFFQPQHF,TGTGCCAGTATGGGACAGGGGTTTTTTCAGCCCCAGCATTTT
TRBD2,TRBJ2-5,NA,TRBV7-7,CASSLLSGIAGETQYF,TGTGCCAGCAGCCTCCTTAGCGGGATCGCGGGGGAGACCCAGTACTTC
TRBD1,TRBJ2-5,NA,TRBV11-3,CASSLIGGGETQYF,TGTGCCAGCAGTTTAATAGGGGGCGGTGAGACCCAGTACTTC
NA,TRBJ2-7,NA,TRBV6-6,CASSPPGTRTYEQYF,TGTGCCAGCAGCCCCCCGGGGACACGCACCTACGAGCAGTACTTC
TRBD2,TRBJ2-1,NA,TRBV3-1/TRBV3-2,CASSQPGTSGGYEQFF,TGTGCCAGCAGCCAACCCGGGACTAGCGGGGGGTATGAGCAGTTCTTC
NA,TRBJ2-2,NA,TRBV24-1,CATKGRESGELFF,TGTGCCACCAAGGGGCGCGAAAGCGGGGAGCTGTTTTTT
TRBD1,TRBJ2-2,NA,TRBV27,CASRLGWGRGLPGELFF,TGTGCCAGCAGACTAGGTTGGGGCAGGGGGCTACCCGGGGAGCTGTTTTTT
TRBD2,TRBJ2-3,NA,TRBV11-3,CASSLTGTSGTDTQYF,TGTGCCAGCAGCCTAACCGGGACTAGCGGCACAGATACGCAGTATTTT
TRBD1,TRBJ2-7,NA,TRBV10-1,CASSRTGGEQYF,TGCGCCAGCAGTAGGACAGGGGGCGAGCAGTACTTC
NA,TRBJ2-7,NA,TRBV7-2,CASSLQGRASYEQYF,TGTGCCAGCAGCCTCCAGGGGCGGGCATCCTACGAGCAGTACTTC
NA,TRBJ2-1,NA,TRBV6-5,CASRTFSGTNEQFF,TGTGCCAGCAGAACTTTTAGCGGAACCAATGAGCAGTTCTTC
NA,TRBJ2-3,NA,TRBV2,CASSGTRWDTQYF,TGTGCCAGCAGCGGGACTCGTTGGGATACGCAGTATTTT
NA,TRBJ2-2,NA,TRBV7-9,CASSLPTGGIGTGELFF,TGTGCCAGCAGCCTCCCGACTGGAGGGATAGGAACCGGGGAGCTGTTTTTT
TRBD1,TRBJ2-7,once,TRBV18,CASLPGQGAREQYF,TGTGCCAGCTTGCCGGGACAGGGGGCGCGGGAGCAGTACTTC
NA,TRBJ2-5,NA,TRBV18,CASSPRTQETQYF,TGTGCCAGCTCACCACGAACACAAGAGACCCAGTACTTC
TRBD1,TRBJ2-7,few,TRBV5-4,CATSGDRRAEQYF,TGTGCCACTTCCGGGGACAGGCGTGCCGAGCAGTACTTC
NA,TRBJ1-2,NA,TRBV27,CASSFRPGQYGYTF,TGTGCCAGCAGTTTCCGGCCAGGGCAATATGGCTACACCTTC
NA,TRBJ1-2,once,TRBV9,CASSVGSGGLDYTF,TGTGCCAGCAGCGTAGGGTCGGGGGGGCTGGACTACACCTTC
NA,TRBJ2-2,once,TRBV6-4,CASSPGPNTGELFF,TGTGCCAGCAGTCCAGGCCCGAACACCGGGGAGCTGTTTTTT
NA,TRBJ2-7,NA,TRBV9,CASSVKSRDYEQYF,TGTGCCAGCAGCGTTAAGAGCAGGGACTACGAGCAGTACTTC
NA,TRBJ2-6,NA,TRBV19,CASSITSLQPGANVLTF,TGTGCCAGTAGTATTACGTCTCTACAGCCTGGGGCCAACGTCCTGACTTTC
NA,TRBJ1-6,NA,TRBV6-7,CACPHRLASYGSPGGSPLHF,TGTGCCTGCCCCCACCGATTGGCATCATATGGGTCACCGGGAGGTTCACCCCTCCACTTT